This TCR beta chain was obtained from a study of CD8+CD57+ T cells in acquired aplastic anemia. For CDR3 and TCR beta VDJ profiling, genomic DNA was the template used. MiXCR was run by TCRdb on the reads, yielding one entry per CDR3 protein. The table has around 170,000 distinct CDR3 sequences, 48% seen once; the top ten hold over 7.5%. Only patients with CD8+CD57+ cell expansion on flow cytometry were chosen for sequencing. Per the germline V gene, CDR1 is LNHDA and CDR2 is SQIVND (reference sequence). There are 13 residues in the CDR3. Trimming cost V 9 bases and J 1 base, with 11 bases left between them.

The V gene is TRBV19, the J gene TRBJ2-3; D may be TRBD1 (6 bases). The source material was sorted CD4+, CD8+, or CD8+CD57+ T cells (not recorded which) from PBMCs. The receptor comes from a human donor with aplastic anemia. In DNA form, the CDR3 reads TGTGCCAGCCAGGGGTCTCGCACAGATACGCAGTATTTT. Translating it yields CASQGSRTDTQYF.